Listed below are T cell receptor beta chains from one sample, sequenced in a study of OX40 agonist ivuxolimab in advanced cancers. The repertoire was sequenced with immunoSEQ multiplex PCR; TCRdb's copy has only in-frame clones and lacks some. The sample lists about 83,000 clones; about 81% were seen once. The specimen comprised CD4+ or CD8+ T cells sorted from blood, sampled in a trial of the OX40 agonist ivuxolimab. All receptors derive from an adult with an advanced solid tumor such as melanoma, head and neck, liver or kidney cancer. The CDR3 runs from the conserved cysteine through the conserved F or W. D genes are given only for firm matches. The listing skips clone size in some rows; elsewhere it reads once, few, many or a size class.

clone_size j_call cdr3_length v_call d_call cdr3_aa cdr3_nt
NA TRBJ2-5 14 TRBV7-2 NA CASSFQTGQETQYF TGTGCCAGCAGCTTCCAGACAGGCCAAGAGACCCAGTACTTC
NA TRBJ1-1 15 TRBV6-5 TRBD1 CASSSGQGAVTEAFF TGTGCCAGCAGTTCTGGGCAGGGGGCCGTCACTGAAGCTTTCTTT
NA TRBJ1-3 17 TRBV4-2 NA CASSQDQRTDSGNTIYF TGTGCCAGCAGCCAAGATCAAAGGACGGACTCTGGAAACACCATATATTTT
NA TRBJ1-1 11 TRBV2 NA CASLDRTEAFF TGTGCCAGCCTTGACAGAACCGAAGCTTTCTTT
NA TRBJ1-2 17 TRBV19 TRBD1 CASSVLPGTGGINGYTF TGTGCCAGTAGTGTTTTGCCCGGGACAGGGGGAATCAATGGCTACACCTTC
NA TRBJ2-5 13 TRBV7-3 NA CASSRGGQETQYF TGTGCCAGCAGTCGGGGCGGGCAAGAGACCCAGTACTTC
NA TRBJ1-1 16 TRBV6-4 TRBD1 CASRDSQQGRGTEAFF TGTGCCAGCAGAGACAGTCAACAGGGGAGGGGGACTGAAGCTTTCTTT
once TRBJ2-5 18 TRBV7-2 TRBD2 CASSLDSFRLAGGETQYF TGTGCCAGCAGCTTAGATTCCTTCCGACTAGCGGGGGGGGAGACCCAGTACTTC
NA TRBJ1-6 16 TRBV6-5 NA CASSYSSGSRESPLHF TGTGCCAGCAGTTACTCGAGTGGTTCCAGGGAATCACCCCTCCACTTT
once TRBJ2-5 14 TRBV30 NA CAWSATAGQETQYF TGTGCCTGGAGTGCAACCGCGGGTCAAGAGACCCAGTACTTC
NA TRBJ1-6 15 TRBV30 TRBD1 CAWSKPDRGNSPLHF TGTGCCTGGAGTAAACCCGACAGGGGCAATTCACCCCTCCACTTT
NA TRBJ2-3 15 TRBV5-4 NA CASRSLSGGTDTQYF TGTGCCAGCAGGTCCCTTTCAGGGGGCACAGATACGCAGTATTTT
NA TRBJ2-6 16 TRBV7-2 TRBD1 CASSGRGSTGANVLTF TGTGCCAGCAGCGGCAGGGGGAGTACAGGGGCCAACGTCCTGACTTTC
NA TRBJ1-1 15 TRBV10-1 NA CASREGGRGNTEAFF TGCGCCAGCAGGGAGGGTGGCAGAGGGAACACTGAAGCTTTCTTT
NA TRBJ1-6 14 TRBV15 TRBD1 CATSRDRGNSPLHF TGTGCCACCAGCCGGGACAGGGGTAATTCACCCCTCCACTTT
NA TRBJ1-1 13 TRBV15 NA CATSGIDGPEAFF TGTGCCACCAGCGGAATTGACGGGCCTGAAGCTTTCTTT
NA TRBJ1-6 15 TRBV5-5 NA CASRMGHRLNSPLHF TGTGCCAGCAGGATGGGACACCGGTTGAATTCACCCCTCCACTTT
few TRBJ2-7 22 TRBV19 NA CASSPKGVRATFKDLNVYEQYF TGTGCCAGTAGTCCCAAGGGGGTCAGGGCTACATTTAAGGATCTGAACGTCTACGAGCAGTACTTC
NA TRBJ2-4 15 TRBV6-1 TRBD1 CASSGTGTYRNIQYF TGTGCCAGCAGTGGGACAGGGACATATAGAAACATTCAGTACTTC
NA TRBJ2-5 16 TRBV7-3 TRBD2 CASSPRGLAGRETQYF TGTGCCAGCAGCCCACGTGGGCTAGCGGGGAGAGAGACCCAGTACTTC
NA TRBJ2-3 14 TRBV6-4 TRBD1 CASSVDREADTQYF TGTGCCAGCAGTGTGGACAGGGAGGCAGATACGCAGTATTTT
NA TRBJ1-5 15 TRBV5-1 NA CASSLAGDSNQPQHF TGCGCCAGCAGCTTAGCGGGGGATAGCAATCAGCCCCAGCATTTT
NA TRBJ1-1 13 TRBV5-1 NA CASSGGQNTEAFF TGCGCCAGCAGCGGCGGACAGAACACTGAAGCTTTCTTT
few TRBJ1-1 14 TRBV6-6 NA CASSYSMGKGEAFF TGTGCCAGCAGTTACTCTATGGGGAAGGGTGAAGCTTTCTTT
NA TRBJ2-2 16 TRBV11-3 NA CASSLEFGKDTGELFF TGTGCCAGCAGCTTAGAGTTTGGGAAGGACACCGGGGAGCTGTTTTTT
NA TRBJ2-2 14 TRBV11-2 TRBD1 CASTRTGNTGELFF TGTGCCAGCACTCGGACAGGGAACACCGGGGAGCTGTTTTTT
once TRBJ1-3 14 TRBV6-1 NA CASRSGTTGNTIYF TGTGCCAGCAGATCCGGGACAACTGGAAACACCATATATTTT
few TRBJ2-7 15 TRBV5-1 TRBD1 CASSLARGQGYEQYF TGCGCCAGCAGCTTGGCAAGAGGACAGGGCTACGAGCAGTACTTC
NA TRBJ2-1 13 TRBV9 NA CASSVSQNNEQFF TGTGCCAGCAGCGTATCTCAAAACAATGAGCAGTTCTTC
NA TRBJ1-1 14 TRBV7-2 NA CASSLEGRNTEAFF TGTGCCAGCAGCTTAGAAGGAAGGAACACTGAAGCTTTCTTT
NA TRBJ2-1 16 TRBV7-2 TRBD2 CASISNRGGAYNEQFF TGTGCCAGCATCTCGAACCGCGGGGGGGCGTACAATGAGCAGTTCTTC
NA TRBJ1-5 14 TRBV6-1 TRBD1 CASSDSGQRQPQHF TGTGCCAGCAGTGACTCGGGACAGAGGCAGCCCCAGCATTTT
NA TRBJ2-1 13 TRBV7-2 NA CASRSTGYNEQFF TGTGCCAGCAGATCGACAGGTTACAATGAGCAGTTCTTC
NA TRBJ2-3 16 TRBV5-5 TRBD2 CASSTGGGLAADTQYF TGTGCCAGCAGCACTGGTGGGGGACTAGCGGCAGATACGCAGTATTTT
NA TRBJ2-3 20 TRBV4-1 TRBD2 CASSPLVLGRGPGRTDTQYF TGCGCCAGCAGCCCCTTGGTCCTCGGGAGGGGCCCCGGACGCACAGATACGCAGTATTTT
NA TRBJ1-6 13 TRBV6-6 TRBD1 CASVRDRNSPLHF TGTGCCAGCGTTCGGGACAGGAATTCACCCCTCCACTTT
NA TRBJ2-3 15 TRBV7-2 NA CASSVQGGDADTQYF TGTGCCAGCAGCGTACAGGGAGGGGATGCAGATACGCAGTATTTT
NA TRBJ1-5 15 TRBV23-1 NA CASSQSGVGNQPQHF TGCGCCAGCAGTCAGTCAGGGGTCGGCAATCAGCCCCAGCATTTT
NA TRBJ2-7 13 TRBV25-1 NA CASSEGSSYEQYF TGTGCCAGCAGTGAGGGGTCCTCCTACGAGCAGTACTTC
few TRBJ1-5 13 TRBV25-1 NA CASGEGKDQPQHF TGTGCCAGCGGAGAAGGGAAAGATCAGCCCCAGCATTTT
NA TRBJ2-2 16 TRBV7-7 NA CASSPPMAGIAGELFF TGTGCCAGCAGCCCTCCCATGGCAGGGATCGCCGGGGAGCTGTTTTTT
NA TRBJ2-1 21 TRBV27 TRBD2 CASSPRTASGGARSRYNEQFF TGTGCCAGCAGTCCAAGAACCGCTAGCGGGGGGGCGAGAAGTCGGTACAATGAGCAGTTCTTC
NA TRBJ2-3 17 TRBV4-1 NA CASSLPITPKRTDTQYF TGCGCCAGCAGCCTACCTATCACCCCTAAACGCACAGATACGCAGTATTTT
many TRBJ1-5 17 TRBV19 NA CASSIDLEGGSNQPQHF TGTGCCAGTAGTATAGATCTGGAGGGTGGCAGCAATCAGCCCCAGCATTTT
few TRBJ1-4 15 TRBV4-3 NA CASSQAVATNEKLFF TGCGCCAGCAGCCAAGCAGTTGCAACTAATGAAAAACTGTTTTTT
NA TRBJ1-1 14 TRBV14 NA CASSRNPRDTEAFF TGTGCCAGCAGCCGAAACCCCCGGGACACTGAAGCTTTCTTT